This T cell receptor (beta chain) derives from a study of response to subunit inactivated influenza vaccine. MiXCR, applied by TCRdb to the RT-PCR reads, yields one record per CDR3 protein. The profile shows around 790,000 distinct CDR3 sequences, 21% of them singletons. This clonotype was picked up a small number of times. As yet, its antigen is unknown. Findings of the study overall: The authors put forward the suggestion that each seasonal influenza vaccination may bring in only a limited number of new T cells.

The CDR3 is made up of 16 amino acids. Germline-derived CDR1 and CDR2 are SGHDT and YYEEEE. V lost 3 bases, J lost 4 bases, and 4 bases stayed unmatched. This sequence was found in a man aged 45-65 years who received an inactivated influenza vaccine. The genes are TRBV5-6 and TRBJ2-5; 15 bases line up with TRBD2. Sequencing was performed on PBMCs from blood, taken roughly 5 days after vaccination. The CDR3 coding sequence is TGTGCCAGCAGCTGGACTAGCGGGGGGGCCCGAGAGACCCAGTACTTC. Translating it yields CASSWTSGGARETQYF.